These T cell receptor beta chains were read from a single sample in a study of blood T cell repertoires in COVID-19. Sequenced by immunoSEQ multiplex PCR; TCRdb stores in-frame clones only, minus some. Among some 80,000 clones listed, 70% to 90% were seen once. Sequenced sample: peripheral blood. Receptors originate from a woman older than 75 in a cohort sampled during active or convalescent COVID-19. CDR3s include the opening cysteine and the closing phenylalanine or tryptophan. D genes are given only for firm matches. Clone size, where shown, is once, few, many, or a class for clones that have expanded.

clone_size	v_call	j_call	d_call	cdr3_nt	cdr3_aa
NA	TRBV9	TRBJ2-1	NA	TGTGCCAGCAGCGTGTCTGGCCGTAATGAGCAGTTCTTC	CASSVSGRNEQFF
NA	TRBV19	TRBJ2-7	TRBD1	TGTGCCAGTAGTATACAGGGGGCGCAAGACGAGCAGTACTTC	CASSIQGAQDEQYF
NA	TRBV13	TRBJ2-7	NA	TGTGCCAGCAGCTTGGGCGGCTGGGAAAGAGGGAGGTCCTACGAGCAGTACTTC	CASSLGGWERGRSYEQYF
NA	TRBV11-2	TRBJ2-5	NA	TGTGCCAGCAGCTTAGTACAGGCTAGTCCTGACGCAGAGACCCAGTACTTC	CASSLVQASPDAETQYF
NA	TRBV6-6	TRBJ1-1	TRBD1	TGTGCCAGCAGCCCGTCGGGACAGATAAACACTGAAGCTTTCTTT	CASSPSGQINTEAFF
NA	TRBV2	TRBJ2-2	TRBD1	TGTGCCAGCAGTGTCTTCAGGGGGAACGGGGAGCTGTTTTTT	CASSVFRGNGELFF
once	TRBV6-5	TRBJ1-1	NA	TGTGCCAGCAGTACCCGCAGGATGGAAGCTTTCTTT	CASSTRRMEAFF
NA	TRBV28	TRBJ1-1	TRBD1	TGTGCCAGCAGTTTTCGACAGGGGGCCAACACTGAAGCTTTCTTT	CASSFRQGANTEAFF
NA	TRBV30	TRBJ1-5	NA	TGTGCCTGGAGTAAGGTCAGGGGCAATCAGCCCCAGCATTTT	CAWSKVRGNQPQHF
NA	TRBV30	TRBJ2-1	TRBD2	TGTGCCTGGAGTGCCTCTAGCGGAAACAATGAGCAGTTCTTC	CAWSASSGNNEQFF